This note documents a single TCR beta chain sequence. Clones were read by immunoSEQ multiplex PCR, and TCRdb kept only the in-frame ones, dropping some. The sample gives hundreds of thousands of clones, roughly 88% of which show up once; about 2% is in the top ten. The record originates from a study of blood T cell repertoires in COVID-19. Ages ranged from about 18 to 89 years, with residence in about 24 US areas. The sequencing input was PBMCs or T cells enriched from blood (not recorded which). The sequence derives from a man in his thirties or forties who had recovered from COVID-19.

In nucleotides, the CDR3 is TGTGCCAGCTCACCCGAGGACAGGGGGCGCGATGGCTACACCTTC. It is translated as CASSPEDRGRDGYTF. The chain couples TRBV18 to TRBJ1-2; 11 bases align to TRBD1. With 3 bases clipped from V and 6 bases from J, the junction kept 6 bases outside the gene matches. This CDR3 is 15 amino acids long. Germline CDR1 is KGHSH and CDR2 is LQKENI.